This TCR beta chain is drawn from a study of post-analysis software for immune sequencing data. The overall study: Included courses were relapsing-remitting and secondary progressive multiple sclerosis; progressive-relapsing multiple sclerosis was also included.

Study-level findings and limits: Controls showed lower frequencies than patients for five TRBV segments, and TRBV5-6, TRBV5-1 and TRBV20-1 were among these. A significant reduction in normalized Chao1 diversity was observed in multiple sclerosis patients versus controls. Under the F measure, samples that were prepared in one batch clustered strongly together.

Prepared libraries of TCR beta cDNA carried unique molecular identifiers. When about 0.85 to 11 million T cells were used, they gave 500,000 or so cDNA molecules. TCRdb re-called the PCR reads with MiXCR, one entry per CDR3 protein. This table holds 820,000 or so distinct CDR3 sequences, approximately 57% found once. A note on this clonotype: What it binds is not known. Compared with germline, one end of the junction differs, possibly owing to a read error.

The CDR3 is 15 amino acids. Per the germline V gene, CDR1 is MGHRA and CDR2 is YSYEKL. The chain joins TRBV4-1 to TRBJ2-7, with D maybe TRBD1 (6 bases). The receptor comes from a girl aged 10 to 17 with multiple sclerosis. The sample consisted of blood. CDR3 DNA: TGCGCCGGCAGCCATGAGACCACAGGGTCCTACGAGCAGTACTTC. As protein: CAGSHETTGSYEQYF.